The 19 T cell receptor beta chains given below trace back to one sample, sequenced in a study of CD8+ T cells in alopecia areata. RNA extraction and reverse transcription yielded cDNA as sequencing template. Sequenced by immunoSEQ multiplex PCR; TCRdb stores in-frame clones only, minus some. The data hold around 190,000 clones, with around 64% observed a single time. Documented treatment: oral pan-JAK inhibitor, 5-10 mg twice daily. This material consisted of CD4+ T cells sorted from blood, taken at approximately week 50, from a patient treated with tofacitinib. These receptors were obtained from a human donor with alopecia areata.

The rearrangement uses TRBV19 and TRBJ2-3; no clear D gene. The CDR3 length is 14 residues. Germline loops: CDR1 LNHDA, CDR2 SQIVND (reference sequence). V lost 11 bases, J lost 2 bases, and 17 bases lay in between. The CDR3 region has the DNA TGTGCCCGAATTCGAGTACATTACACAGATACGCAGTATTTT. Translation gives CARIRVHYTDTQYF.

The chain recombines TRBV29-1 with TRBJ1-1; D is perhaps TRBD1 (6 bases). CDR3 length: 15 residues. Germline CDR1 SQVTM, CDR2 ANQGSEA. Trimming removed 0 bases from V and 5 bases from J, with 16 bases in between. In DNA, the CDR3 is TGCAGCGTTGAAGATGTTGCGGGGGGCTATACTGAAGCTTTCTTT. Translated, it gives CSVEDVAGGYTEAFF.

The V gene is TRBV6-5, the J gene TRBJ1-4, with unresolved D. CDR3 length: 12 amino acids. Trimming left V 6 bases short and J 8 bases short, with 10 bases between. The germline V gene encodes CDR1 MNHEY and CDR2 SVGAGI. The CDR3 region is CASSPSREKLFF. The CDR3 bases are TGTGCCAGCAGCCCCTCCAGGGAAAAACTGTTTTTT.

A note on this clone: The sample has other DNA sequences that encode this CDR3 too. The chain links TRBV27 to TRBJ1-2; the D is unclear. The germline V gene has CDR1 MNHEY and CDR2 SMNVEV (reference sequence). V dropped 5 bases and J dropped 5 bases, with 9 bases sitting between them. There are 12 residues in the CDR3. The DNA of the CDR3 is TGTGCCAGCAGTCCGGGAGGGTATGGCTACACCTTC. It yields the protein CASSPGGYGYTF.

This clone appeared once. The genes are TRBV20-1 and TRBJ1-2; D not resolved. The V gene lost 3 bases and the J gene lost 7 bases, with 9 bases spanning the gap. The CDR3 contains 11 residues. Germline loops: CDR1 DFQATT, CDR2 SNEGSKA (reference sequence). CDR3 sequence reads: CSARGSGGYTF. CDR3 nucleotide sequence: TGCAGTGCTAGGGGTTCAGGTGGCTACACCTTC.

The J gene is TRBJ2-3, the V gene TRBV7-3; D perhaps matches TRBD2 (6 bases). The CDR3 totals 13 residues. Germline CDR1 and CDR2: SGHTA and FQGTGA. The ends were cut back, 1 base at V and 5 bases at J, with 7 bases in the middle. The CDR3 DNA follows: TGTGCCAGCAGCTTAAGGAGGGGAGATACGCAGTATTTT. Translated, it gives CASSLRRGDTQYF.

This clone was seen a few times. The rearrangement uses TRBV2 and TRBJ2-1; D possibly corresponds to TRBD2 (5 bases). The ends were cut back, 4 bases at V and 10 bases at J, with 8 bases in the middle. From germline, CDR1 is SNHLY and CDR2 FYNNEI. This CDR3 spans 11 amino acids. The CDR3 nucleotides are TGTGCCAGCAGTGCCGAGGGAGAGCAGTTCTTC. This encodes CASSAEGEQFF.

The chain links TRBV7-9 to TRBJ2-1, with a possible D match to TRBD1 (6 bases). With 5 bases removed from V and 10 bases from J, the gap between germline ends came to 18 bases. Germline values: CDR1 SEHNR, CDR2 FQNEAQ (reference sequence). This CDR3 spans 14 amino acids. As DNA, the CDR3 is TGTGCCAGCAGCACCGAGCAGGGGACGAGGGAGCAGTTCTTC. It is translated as CASSTEQGTREQFF.

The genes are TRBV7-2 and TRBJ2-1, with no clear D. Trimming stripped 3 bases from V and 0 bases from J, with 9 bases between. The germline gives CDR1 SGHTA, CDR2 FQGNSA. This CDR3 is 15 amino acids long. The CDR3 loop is CASSLNAISYNEQFF. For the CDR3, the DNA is TGTGCCAGCAGCTTGAATGCGATCTCCTACAATGAGCAGTTCTTC.

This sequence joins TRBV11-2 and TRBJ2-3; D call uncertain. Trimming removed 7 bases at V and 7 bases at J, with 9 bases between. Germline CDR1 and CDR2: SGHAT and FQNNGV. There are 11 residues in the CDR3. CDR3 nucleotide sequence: TGTGCCAGCACCGCCGGGTATACGCAGTATTTT. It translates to CASTAGYTQYF.

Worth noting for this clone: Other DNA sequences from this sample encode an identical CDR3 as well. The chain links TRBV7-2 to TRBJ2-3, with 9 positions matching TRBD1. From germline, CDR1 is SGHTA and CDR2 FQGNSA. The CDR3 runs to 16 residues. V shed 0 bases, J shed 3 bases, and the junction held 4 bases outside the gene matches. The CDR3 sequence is CASSLAGGTGTDTQYF. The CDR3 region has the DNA TGTGCCAGCAGCTTAGCGGGGGGGACAGGGACAGATACGCAGTATTTT.

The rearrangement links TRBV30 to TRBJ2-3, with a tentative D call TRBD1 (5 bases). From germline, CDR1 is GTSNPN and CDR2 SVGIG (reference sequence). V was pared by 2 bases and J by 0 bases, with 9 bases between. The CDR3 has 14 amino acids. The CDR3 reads CAWSRTPSTDTQYF. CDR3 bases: TGTGCCTGGAGTAGGACACCAAGCACAGATACGCAGTATTTT.

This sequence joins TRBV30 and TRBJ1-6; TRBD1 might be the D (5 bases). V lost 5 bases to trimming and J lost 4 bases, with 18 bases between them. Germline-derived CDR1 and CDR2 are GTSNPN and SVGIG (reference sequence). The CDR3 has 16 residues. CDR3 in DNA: TGTGCCTGGTCCCCAAGGTCCAGGGCGTATAATTCACCCCTCCACTTT. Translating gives CAWSPRSRAYNSPLHF.

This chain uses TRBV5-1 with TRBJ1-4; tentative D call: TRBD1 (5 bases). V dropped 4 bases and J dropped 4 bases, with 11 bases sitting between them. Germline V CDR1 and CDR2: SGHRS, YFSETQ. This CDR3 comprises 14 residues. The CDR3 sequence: CASSEGSGNEKLFF. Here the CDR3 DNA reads TGCGCCAGCAGCGAGGGGTCCGGTAATGAAAAACTGTTTTTT.

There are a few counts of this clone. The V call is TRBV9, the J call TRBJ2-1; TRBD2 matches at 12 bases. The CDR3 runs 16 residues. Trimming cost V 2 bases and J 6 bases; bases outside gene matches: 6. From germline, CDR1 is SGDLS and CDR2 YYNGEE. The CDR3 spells CASSVLPTSGSNEQFF. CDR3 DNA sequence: TGTGCCAGCAGCGTTCTACCGACTAGCGGGAGCAATGAGCAGTTCTTC.

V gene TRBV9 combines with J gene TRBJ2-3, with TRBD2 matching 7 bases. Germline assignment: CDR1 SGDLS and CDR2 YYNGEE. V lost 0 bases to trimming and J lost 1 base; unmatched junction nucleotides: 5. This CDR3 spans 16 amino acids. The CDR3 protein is CASSVAWSGGTDTQYF. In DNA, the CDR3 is TGTGCCAGCAGCGTAGCTTGGAGCGGGGGCACAGATACGCAGTATTTT.

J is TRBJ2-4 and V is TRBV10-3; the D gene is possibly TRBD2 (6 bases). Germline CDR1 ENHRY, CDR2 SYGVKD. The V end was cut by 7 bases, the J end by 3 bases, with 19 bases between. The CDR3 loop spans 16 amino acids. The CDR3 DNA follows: TGTGCCATCATGGGGGATCGGCGGGGAGACAAAAACATTCAGTACTTC. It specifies CAIMGDRRGDKNIQYF.

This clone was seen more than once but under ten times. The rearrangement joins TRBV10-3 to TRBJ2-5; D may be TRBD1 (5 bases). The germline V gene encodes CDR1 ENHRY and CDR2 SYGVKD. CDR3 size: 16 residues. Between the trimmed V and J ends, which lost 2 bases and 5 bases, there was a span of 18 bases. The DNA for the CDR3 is TGTGCCATCAGTGAGATTGGGAAGGGGATATGGGAGACCCAGTACTTC. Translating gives CAISEIGKGIWETQYF.

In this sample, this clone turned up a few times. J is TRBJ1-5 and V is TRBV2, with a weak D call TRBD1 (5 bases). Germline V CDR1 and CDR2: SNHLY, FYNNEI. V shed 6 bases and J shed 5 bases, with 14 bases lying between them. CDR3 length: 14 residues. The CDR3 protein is CASRGGVRDQPQHF. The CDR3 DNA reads TGTGCCAGCAGGGGAGGGGTAAGGGATCAGCCCCAGCATTTT.